This entry is about one T cell receptor (beta chain). The table lists this clonotype with many counts. Its antigen remains unidentified. Base qualities are not provided; no much larger clone lies one nucleotide away. This entry belongs to a study of T cell repertoires in cytomegalovirus infection (dated by TCRdb to between 2019 and 2020). Some background on the complete study: Because public TCR beta signatures pointed to carriage of CMV infection together with the matching HLA type, the HLA type of each donor mattered for the analysis.

What the research found in general, with its limitations: In both this cohort and an independent cohort of over 350 donors, the cumulative frequency of public TCR beta family members distinguished carriers of CMV infection plus the relevant HLA type. The ex vivo response was dominated by HLA-C-restricted CMV-specific TCR beta clonotypes, and the single most frequent clonotype in two of eight donors was supplied by these HLA-C-restricted clonotypes.

Relative to germline, V is missing 2 bases and J is missing 5 bases, with 7 bases of the junction outside any gene match. Inclusive of the bounding cysteine and phenylalanine, the CDR3 is 16 residues long. Solely the CDR3 DNA is kept, with 48 bases framed from the first base. Based on the germline V gene, the CDR1 and CDR2 sequences are SGHTA and FQGNSA. For sequencing, an Illumina HiSeq 1500 was employed. TCRdb cleaned the public reads at Q25 with fastp, built clones with MiXCR and kept in-frame beta chains. Merged by CDR3 protein, the rows form single entries marked with the most common genes and DNA. In all, the sample holds under 300,000 distinct CDR3 sequences, and 9% to 15% of those were seen once. The ten largest clonotypes hold 1.5% to 2% of the sample.

Sequenced sample: PBMCs. This sequence was found in a human donor in good health (CMV status not recorded). Some clones in this sample may be carry-over from other donors' samples. This sequence uses TRBV7-2 and TRBJ2-3; 10 of the junction bases match TRBD2. The DNA sequence follows: TGTGCCAGCAGCTTAAACAGCGGGAGGGCCTTAGATACGCAGTATTTT. This is translated as CASSLNSGRALDTQYF.